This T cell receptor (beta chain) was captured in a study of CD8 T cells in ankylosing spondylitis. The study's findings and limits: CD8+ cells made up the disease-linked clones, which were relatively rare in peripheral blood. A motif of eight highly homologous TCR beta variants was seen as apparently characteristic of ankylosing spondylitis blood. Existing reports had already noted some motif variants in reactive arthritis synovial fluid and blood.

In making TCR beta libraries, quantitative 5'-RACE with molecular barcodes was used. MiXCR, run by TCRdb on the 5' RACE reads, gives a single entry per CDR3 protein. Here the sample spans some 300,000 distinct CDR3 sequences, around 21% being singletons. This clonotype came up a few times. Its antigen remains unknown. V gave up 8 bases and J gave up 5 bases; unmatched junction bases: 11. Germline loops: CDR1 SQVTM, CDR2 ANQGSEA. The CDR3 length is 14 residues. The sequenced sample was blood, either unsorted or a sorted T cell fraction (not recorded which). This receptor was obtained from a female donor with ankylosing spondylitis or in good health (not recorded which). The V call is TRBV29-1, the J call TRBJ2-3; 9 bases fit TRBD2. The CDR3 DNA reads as TGCAGCCTCCAGAGAGCGGGAGGTGGAGATACGCAGTATTTT. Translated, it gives CSLQRAGGGDTQYF.